These 29 T cell receptor beta chains originate from one sample sequenced in a study of blood T cell repertoires in COVID-19. Sequenced by immunoSEQ multiplex PCR; TCRdb stores in-frame clones only, minus some. The table has about 670,000 clones, more than 80% seen once. Sequenced material: peripheral blood. These receptor sequences come from a young woman with acute or convalescent COVID-19.

The chain joins TRBV6-5 to TRBJ1-6, with 9 bases that match TRBD1. Germline V CDR1 and CDR2: MNHEY, SVGAGI. Germline trimming cut 7 bases from V and 13 bases from J; bases unmatched to any gene: 5. The CDR3 has 12 residues. The CDR3 sequence: CASTGTGNPLHF. The CDR3 region has the DNA TGTGCCAGCACCGGGACAGGGAACCCCCTCCACTTT.

This rearrangement joins TRBV6-4 to TRBJ2-2; weak D call: TRBD2 (6 bases). Trimming removed 0 bases at V and 7 bases at J, with 12 bases between. CDR3 length: 15 amino acids. The germline gives CDR1 MRHNA, CDR2 SNTAGT. CDR3 nucleotide sequence: TGTGCCAGCAGTGACTCGGACGGGGGTTACGGGGAGCTGTTTTTT. Translation: CASSDSDGGYGELFF.

The V and J genes are TRBV6-2 or TRBV6-3 and TRBJ1-2; D is undetermined. The CDR3 consists of 10 residues. V gave up 4 bases and J gave up 8 bases, with 5 bases separating them. Germline CDR1 MNHEY, CDR2 SVGEGT. In DNA, the CDR3 is TGTGCCAGCAGTTTTCCGGGCTACACCTTC. Residues: CASSFPGYTF.

This clone was seen a single time. The V call is TRBV11-2, the J call TRBJ1-1; no reliable D call. Germline values: CDR1 SGHAT, CDR2 FQNNGV. V lost 3 bases to trimming and J lost 0 bases, with 5 bases between them. The CDR3 runs 13 residues. The CDR3 DNA sequence: TGTGCCAGCAGCTTTTCCATGAACACTGAAGCTTTCTTT. Amino acid sequence: CASSFSMNTEAFF. Full variable domain (rest looked up from reference TRBV11-2 and TRBJ1-1): EAGVAQSPRYKIIEKRQSVAFWCNPISGHATLYWYQQILGQGPKLLIQFQNNGVVDDSQLPKDRFSAERLKGVDSTLKIQPAKLEDSAVYLCASSFSMNTEAFFGQGTRLTVV.

The chain combines TRBV18 with TRBJ1-4, with 9 bases lining up with TRBD1. The CDR3 runs to 17 residues. V was clipped by 4 bases and J by 0 bases; unmatched bases: 6. Germline-derived CDR1 and CDR2 are KGHSH and LQKENI. CDR3 nucleotides: TGTGCCAGCTCACTAGTACAGGGGGCCTCAACTAATGAAAAACTGTTTTTT. It specifies CASSLVQGASTNEKLFF.

The chain combines TRBV9 with TRBJ1-4; D is possibly TRBD1 (5 bases). Trimming pared 3 bases from V and 7 bases from J, leaving 16 bases between. The CDR3 length is 15 residues. The germline CDR1 and CDR2 sequences are SGDLS and YYNGEE. The CDR3 bases are TGTGCCAGCAGCGCGGTTGACAGTTCTACTGAAAAACTGTTTTTT. It yields the protein CASSAVDSSTEKLFF.

The chain is built from TRBV2 and TRBJ1-2; the match to TRBD1 covers 9 bases. The germline CDR1 and CDR2 sequences are SNHLY and FYNNEI. The trim removed 1 base at V and 7 bases at J, leaving 4 bases unmatched. The CDR3 runs to 14 residues. CDR3 sequence: CASSEVGQGFGYTF. The CDR3 DNA reads TGTGCCAGCAGTGAAGTGGGACAGGGCTTTGGCTACACCTTC. The variable domain in full, completed from reference TRBV2 and TRBJ1-2, reads EPEVTQTPSHQVTQMGQEVILRCVPISNHLYFYWYRQILGQKVEFLVSFYNNEISEKSEIFDDQFSVERPDGSNFTLKIRSTKLEDSAMYFCASSEVGQGFGYTFGSGTRLTVV.

The chain employs TRBV4-1 and TRBJ2-4; the D is unclear. Germline V lookup: CDR1 MGHRA, CDR2 YSYEKL. The V gene lost 0 bases and the J gene lost 8 bases, with 5 bases spanning the gap. The CDR3 totals 12 residues. The CDR3 reads CASSQDEDIQYF. For the CDR3, the DNA is TGCGCCAGCAGCCAAGATGAGGACATTCAGTACTTC.

The rearrangement uses TRBV24-1 and TRBJ2-7; a possible D gene is TRBD2 (7 bases). Germline lookup yields CDR1 KGHDR and CDR2 SFDVKD. The germline V and J ends were trimmed by 5 bases and 7 bases, with 14 bases remaining between them. The CDR3 runs to 13 residues. The CDR3 is CATSARGAGEQYF. The CDR3 DNA reads as TGTGCCACCAGTGCCCGGGGGGCGGGTGAGCAGTACTTC.

The chain is built from TRBV18 and TRBJ2-1; D is unclear. Germline lookup yields CDR1 KGHSH and CDR2 LQKENI. V dropped 1 base and J dropped 6 bases, with 10 bases sitting between them. The CDR3 extends over 14 amino acids. The DNA of the CDR3 is TGTGCCAGCTCACCACGCGTTTCTGGCAATGAGCAGTTCTTC. Translating gives CASSPRVSGNEQFF.

This chain uses TRBV25-1 with TRBJ2-2, with D maybe TRBD1 (5 bases). Trimming took off 6 bases at V and 4 bases at J, with 9 bases between the two ends. Germline V gene lookup returns CDR1 MGHDK and CDR2 SYGVNS. The CDR3 is made up of 13 amino acids. CDR3 region: CASRSQGTGELFF. The CDR3 DNA sequence: TGTGCCAGCAGATCTCAGGGCACCGGGGAGCTGTTTTTT. The variable domain in full, with the rest retrieved from reference TRBV25-1 and TRBJ2-2, is EADIYQTPRYLVIGTGKKITLECSQTMGHDKMYWYQQDPGMELHLIHYSYGVNSTEKGDLSSESTVSRIRTEHFPLTLESARPSHTSQYLCASRSQGTGELFFGEGSRLTVL.

This clone occurred a few times. V and J are TRBV2 and TRBJ1-1, with 9 nucleotides matching TRBD1. From germline, CDR1 is SNHLY and CDR2 FYNNEI. Losses at the gene ends were 8 bases for V and 5 bases for J; bases not matched to a gene: 18. This CDR3 contains 17 residues. CDR3 sequence reads: CASAISAGTGMGTEAFF. Written as DNA, the CDR3 is TGTGCCAGCGCCATCAGCGCCGGGACAGGGATGGGGACTGAAGCTTTCTTT.

This clone was seen a handful of times. The chain is built from TRBV3-1 (or the pseudogene TRBV3-2) and TRBJ2-5; 7 nucleotides agree with TRBD1. This CDR3 spans 17 amino acids. The trim removed 0 bases at V and 5 bases at J, leaving 12 bases unmatched. Germline assignment: CDR1 LGHDT and CDR2 YNNKEL (reference sequence). The CDR3 is CASSQEGQTILGETQYF. The CDR3 nucleotides read TGTGCCAGCAGCCAAGAGGGACAGACCATCCTAGGGGAGACCCAGTACTTC.

The genes are TRBV2 and TRBJ2-2; TRBD2 matches at 12 bases. The germline gives CDR1 SNHLY, CDR2 FYNNEI. The junction had 6 bases not matched to a gene; V was cut back by 6 bases and J by 1 base. This CDR3 has 17 residues. CDR3 residues: CASSRGGLAGNTGELFF. CDR3 sequence (DNA): TGTGCCAGCAGCCGGGGGGGACTAGCGGGGAACACCGGGGAGCTGTTTTTT.

In DNA, the CDR3 is TGCGCCAGCAGCCTGGCGGGACAGGGCGCCACTGAAGCTTTCTTT. Translating it yields CASSLAGQGATEAFF. J is TRBJ1-1 and V is TRBV5-1, with TRBD1 identical over 9 bases. Germline CDR1 reads SGHRS; CDR2 reads YFSETQ. This CDR3 is 15 amino acids long. The junction had 8 bases not matched to a gene; V was cut back by 4 bases and J by 4 bases.

This chain joins TRBV12-5 and TRBJ1-5; 8 bases line up with TRBD1. V dropped 2 bases and J dropped 6; count of bases not matched to a gene: 6. The CDR3 has 15 residues. Germline values: CDR1 LGHNT, CDR2 FRNRAP. The CDR3 here is CASGLHPRGLQPQHF. The DNA of the CDR3 is TGTGCTAGTGGTTTGCACCCCAGGGGGCTTCAGCCCCAGCATTTT.

The rearrangement uses TRBV5-1 and TRBJ1-1; 7 nucleotides align to TRBD1. Trimming took 4 bases from V and 2 from J; bases not matched to a gene: 5. Germline values: CDR1 SGHRS, CDR2 YFSETQ. CDR3 length: 14 residues. The CDR3 reads CASSTTGTNTEAFF. The CDR3 DNA reads TGCGCCAGCAGCACGACAGGGACAAACACTGAAGCTTTCTTT. Combining the CDR3 with reference TRBV5-1 and TRBJ1-1 gives the whole variable domain KAGVTQTPRYLIKTRGQQVTLSCSPISGHRSVSWYQQTPGQGLQFLFEYFSETQRNKGNFPGRFSGRQFSNSRSEMNVSTLELGDSALYLCASSTTGTNTEAFFGQGTRLTVV.

The chain uses TRBV28 and TRBJ2-5; the D gene is possibly TRBD1 (5 bases). V was shortened by 2 bases and J by 1 base, with 8 bases between the two germline ends. Germline-derived CDR1 and CDR2 are MDHEN and SYDVKM. The CDR3 is 14 amino acids. CDR3 loop: CASSLVQGQETQYF. CDR3 in DNA: TGTGCCAGCAGTTTAGTGCAGGGCCAAGAGACCCAGTACTTC.

This clone has only one observation. The V call is TRBV7-2, the J call TRBJ1-2; perhaps TRBD1 as D (5 bases). The CDR3 is made up of 15 amino acids. Between the trimmed V and J ends, which lost 0 bases and 4 bases, there was a span of 12 bases. The V gene's germline CDR1 is SGHTA and CDR2 FQGNSA. The CDR3 region has the DNA TGTGCCAGCAGCTTAGCGGGGGGAGGGTCCTATGGCTACACCTTC. It codes for CASSLAGGGSYGYTF.

The chain couples TRBV27 to TRBJ2-7, with D perhaps matching TRBD1 (5 bases). V was clipped by 3 bases and J by 4 bases, with 16 bases between them. Germline V gene data show CDR1 as MNHEY and CDR2 as SMNVEV (reference sequence). The CDR3 spans 15 residues. The CDR3 DNA is TGTGCCAGCAGTTTCAGGGCAGGGCTCTTTTACGAGCAGTACTTC. It is translated as CASSFRAGLFYEQYF.

The chain uses TRBV30 and TRBJ1-3; TRBD1 matches 8 bases. Unmatched junction bases numbered 5, after V lost 3 bases and J lost 4 bases. The CDR3 has 14 amino acids. Germline CDR1 reads GTSNPN; CDR2 reads SVGIG (reference sequence). In nucleotides, the CDR3 is TGTGCCTGGAGGACAGGGGAGGGAGGAAACACCATATATTTT. Its translation: CAWRTGEGGNTIYF.

J is TRBJ1-1 and V is TRBV24-1; D is perhaps TRBD1 (6 bases). CDR1 and CDR2 (germline): KGHDR, SFDVKD. The CDR3 loop spans 13 amino acids. V was clipped by 8 bases and J by 1 base, with 10 bases between them. CDR3 amino acids: CATMGHPNTEAFF. DNA for the CDR3: TGTGCCACCATGGGACACCCGAACACTGAAGCTTTCTTT.

V is TRBV9 and J is TRBJ1-1; the match to TRBD1 covers 9 bases. The CDR3 covers 15 residues. V trimming: 3 bases; J trimming: 8 bases; junction bases outside the gene matches: 11. The V gene's germline CDR1 is SGDLS and CDR2 YYNGEE. CDR3 sequence reads: CASSGLQGADKEAFF. The CDR3 nucleotides are TGTGCCAGCAGCGGATTACAGGGGGCGGATAAAGAAGCTTTCTTT.

The rearrangement joins TRBV15 to TRBJ2-7; possible D gene TRBD1, 6 bases. In germline, CDR1 is LNHNV, CDR2 YYDKDF (reference sequence). The length of the CDR3 is 15 residues. The V end lost 9 bases, the J end lost 0 bases, and 18 bases lay between the germline ends. The CDR3 bases are TGTGCCACTACACCGGGACATCATAACTCCTACGAGCAGTACTTC. Translation: CATTPGHHNSYEQYF.

V and J are TRBV2 and TRBJ2-7; 7 nucleotides align to TRBD1. Germline lookup yields CDR1 SNHLY and CDR2 FYNNEI. This CDR3 has 14 residues. Germline trimming cut 4 bases from V and 2 bases from J; bases unmatched to any gene: 5. CDR3 region: CASSGRTGAYEQYF. The CDR3 DNA reads as TGTGCCAGCAGTGGACGGACAGGAGCCTACGAGCAGTACTTC.

This clone has only one observation. The rearrangement joins TRBV6-6 to TRBJ2-7, with 8 bases matching TRBD1. Germline CDR1 MNHNY, CDR2 SVGAGI (reference sequence). The CDR3 contains 13 residues. Trimming cost V 6 bases and J 3 bases; bases outside gene matches: 4. This CDR3 reads CASRQGESYEQYF. In DNA form, the CDR3 reads TGTGCCAGCAGACAGGGGGAGAGCTACGAGCAGTACTTC.

The V gene is TRBV2, the J gene TRBJ1-3; weak D call: TRBD1 (6 bases). The CDR3 is 16 amino acids. Looked up from germline, CDR1 is SNHLY and CDR2 is FYNNEI. Between the trimmed V and J ends, which lost 4 bases and 0 bases, there was a span of 13 bases. The DNA of the CDR3 is TGTGCCAGCAGTGTTAGACAGGCGCGCTCTGGAAACACCATATATTTT. Translating gives CASSVRQARSGNTIYF.

This rearrangement joins TRBV18 to TRBJ2-6, with 7 bases that match TRBD1. CDR1 is KGHSH, CDR2 LQKENI, per germline. V trimming: 4 bases; J trimming: 4 bases; junction bases outside the gene matches: 4. This CDR3 has 15 residues. The CDR3 DNA is TGTGCCAGCTCACGCACAGGGGACGGGGCCAACGTCCTGACTTTC. Translating gives CASSRTGDGANVLTF.

In this sample, this clone turned up once. V gene TRBV6-1 combines with J gene TRBJ1-6; tentative D call: TRBD1 (5 bases). Trimming shortened V by 4 bases and J by 6 bases, and 22 bases separated the two germline ends. Germline V CDR1 and CDR2: MNHNS, SASEGT. CDR3 length: 18 residues. CDR3 region: CASSALSGEGRRNSPLHF. Written as DNA, the CDR3 is TGTGCCAGCAGTGCCCTTTCTGGGGAGGGGAGGCGTAATTCACCCCTCCACTTT.